Presented here are 32 T cell receptor beta chains from one specimen sequenced in a study of blood T cell repertoires in COVID-19. Data came from immunoSEQ multiplex PCR; TCRdb stores just in-frame clones and leaves some out. Of under 250,000 clones in the sample, 70% to 90% were seen once. Sample: PBMCs or T cells enriched from blood (not recorded which). The receptors stem from a man in his thirties or forties who had recovered from COVID-19.

This clone was counted only a few times. The CDR3 nucleotides read TGTGCCAGCAGCGTTTTCACAGCAACTAATGAAAAACTGTTTTTT. Protein sequence: CASSVFTATNEKLFF. The chain uses TRBV7-9 and TRBJ1-4; D unclear. This CDR3 region has 15 residues. Trimming shortened V by 5 bases and J by 0 bases, and 10 bases separated the two germline ends. CDR1 and CDR2 from the germline V gene are SEHNR and FQNEAQ (reference sequence).

V and J are TRBV7-2 and TRBJ2-5; 7 nucleotides line up with TRBD1. The CDR3 consists of 16 residues. Germline V gives CDR1 SGHTA, CDR2 FQGNSA. The V gene end was trimmed by 5 bases and the J gene end by 1 base; junction bases not matched to a gene: 10. CDR3 region: CASSLRQGWGQETQYF. The CDR3, as DNA: TGTGCCAGCAGCCTGAGACAGGGATGGGGCCAAGAGACCCAGTACTTC.

The rearrangement links TRBV3-1 (or the pseudogene TRBV3-2) to TRBJ2-1; possible D gene TRBD2, 5 bases. V was cut by 3 bases and J by 5 bases, with 8 bases left in between. In germline, CDR1 is LGHDT, CDR2 YNNKEL (reference sequence). This CDR3 is 13 amino acids long. The DNA for the CDR3 is TGTGCCAGCAGCCAGACTACTGACAATGAGCAGTTCTTC. Translating gives CASSQTTDNEQFF.

This clone was seen more than once but under ten times. The V and J genes are TRBV6-5 and TRBJ1-2; D might be TRBD1 (6 bases). V shed 2 bases and J shed 0 bases, with 13 bases lying between them. In germline, CDR1 is MNHEY, CDR2 SVGAGI. The length of the CDR3 is 16 residues. The CDR3 spells CASSYGGAGANYGYTF. In DNA, the CDR3 is TGTGCCAGCAGTTACGGGGGGGCAGGGGCTAACTATGGCTACACCTTC.

This clone was found once. The gene calls are TRBV6-1 and TRBJ2-7; 7 bases line up with TRBD1. Germline V gene sequence: CDR1 MNHNS, CDR2 SASEGT. Trimming cost V 3 bases and J 0 bases; bases outside gene matches: 5. The CDR3 contains 15 residues. The CDR3 DNA is TGTGCCAGCAGTGACCCGGGACAGCTCTCCTACGAGCAGTACTTC. It specifies CASSDPGQLSYEQYF.

The chain has TRBV5-6 and TRBJ1-3; D gene unclear. Per the germline V gene, CDR1 is SGHDT and CDR2 is YYEEEE. V lost 2 bases to trimming and J lost 4 bases, with 10 bases between them. The CDR3 sequence is 14 residues long. CDR3 residues: CASSFGQQGNTIYF. The CDR3 region has the DNA TGTGCCAGCAGCTTCGGTCAACAGGGAAACACCATATATTTT.

This clone turned up a few times. A junction boundary mismatches the germline segment, possibly from a read error. This chain joins TRBV6-1 and TRBJ2-1, with 8 bases identical to TRBD2. The CDR3 is made up of 14 amino acids. Looked up from germline, CDR1 is MNHNS and CDR2 is SASEGT. The CDR3 coding sequence is TGTGCCAGCAGTAAAGCGGGAGTTGACAATGAGCAGTTCTTC. Residues: CASSKAGVDNEQFF.

This clone came up a few times. J is TRBJ2-1 and V is TRBV2; no clear D gene. The CDR3 totals 13 residues. Between the trimmed V and J ends, which lost 1 base and 7 bases, there was a span of 8 bases. From germline, CDR1 is SNHLY and CDR2 FYNNEI. CDR3 nucleotide sequence: TGTGCCAGCAGTGAAGACCCCAGGAATGAGCAGTTCTTC. This gives the protein CASSEDPRNEQFF.

CDR3 in DNA: TGTGCCAGCAGCCCCCCGAATGAAAAACTGTTTTTT. Protein sequence: CASSPPNEKLFF. The chain uses TRBV7-9 and TRBJ1-4; D is undetermined. Trimming cost V 5 bases and J 5 bases, with 6 bases left between them. The CDR3 length is 12 residues. The V gene's germline CDR1 is SEHNR and CDR2 FQNEAQ (reference sequence). Supplemented by reference TRBV7-9 and TRBJ1-4, the full variable domain reads DTGVSQNPRHKITKRGQNVTFRCDPISEHNRLYWYRQTLGQGPEFLTYFQNEAQLEKSRLLSDRFSAERPKGSFSTLEIQRTEQGDSAMYLCASSPPNEKLFFGSGTQLSVL.

CDR3 sequence reads: CATSDRGIIQYF. In DNA, the CDR3 is TGTGCCACCAGCGACAGGGGCATTATTCAGTACTTC. V gene TRBV24-1 combines with J gene TRBJ2-4, with TRBD1 matching 8 bases. V gave up 7 bases and J gave up 10 bases; unmatched junction bases: 5. The length of the CDR3 is 12 residues. Germline CDR1 reads KGHDR; CDR2 reads SFDVKD.

The CDR3 coding sequence is TGTGCCAGCAGCGTTAGGGGTTCACCCCTCCACTTT. Protein product: CASSVRGSPLHF. The gene calls are TRBV12-3 or TRBV12-4 and TRBJ1-6; maybe TRBD1 (5 bases). This CDR3 is built from 12 residues. With 6 bases removed from V and 9 bases from J, the gap between germline ends came to 9 bases.

The V and J genes are TRBV10-3 and TRBJ1-5; D ambiguous. Germline V gene lookup returns CDR1 ENHRY and CDR2 SYGVKD. The CDR3 length is 14 residues. V was shortened by 2 bases and J by 10 bases, with 15 bases between the two germline ends. The CDR3 coding sequence is TGTGCCATCAGTGAGGCGGGTCAGCTTTATCCCCAGCATTTT. Protein sequence: CAISEAGQLYPQHF.

The chain is built from TRBV16 and TRBJ1-3, with D possibly matching TRBD1 (6 bases). With 2 bases removed from V and 3 bases from J, the gap between germline ends came to 11 bases. This CDR3 comprises 15 residues. Germline assignment: CDR1 KGHSY and CDR2 FQNENV. CDR3 DNA: TGTGCCAGCAGCCAAGCGGGGGCGGTTGGAAACACCATATATTTT. Protein: CASSQAGAVGNTIYF.

The chain is built from TRBV6-5 and TRBJ1-5; weak D call: TRBD1 (6 bases). The V end was cut by 6 bases, the J end by 5 bases, with 17 bases between. The germline gives CDR1 MNHEY, CDR2 SVGAGI. The CDR3 spans 15 residues. The CDR3 spells CASSSGTGLDQPQHF. The DNA for the CDR3 is TGTGCCAGCAGCTCGGGAACAGGGCTCGATCAGCCCCAGCATTTT.

This chain connects TRBV28 to TRBJ1-5; a possible D gene is TRBD1 (6 bases). The V end lost 5 bases, the J end lost 7 bases, and 15 bases lay between the germline ends. The CDR3 has 14 residues. The germline gives CDR1 MDHEN, CDR2 SYDVKM. The CDR3 loop reads CASSPPQGRQPQHF. As DNA, the CDR3 is TGTGCCAGCAGTCCCCCACAGGGACGGCAGCCCCAGCATTTT.

The CDR3 nucleotides are TGTGCCAGCAGTATGGTTCCACCTGTCGGCTATGGCTACACCTTC. Its protein is CASSMVPPVGYGYTF. The chain joins TRBV27 to TRBJ1-2; D remains unclear. V was cut by 5 bases and J by 4 bases, with 17 bases left in between. CDR1 is MNHEY and CDR2 is SMNVEV in the germline V gene (reference sequence). The CDR3 consists of 15 residues.

The chain links TRBV10-3 to TRBJ2-7; 10 bases match TRBD1. CDR3 length: 12 residues. In germline, CDR1 is ENHRY, CDR2 SYGVKD. Losses at the gene ends were 10 bases for V and 4 bases for J; bases not matched to a gene: 4. CDR3 amino acids: CATRTGGYEQYF. CDR3 DNA sequence: TGTGCCACCCGGACAGGGGGATACGAGCAGTACTTC.

This chain connects TRBV12-5 to TRBJ2-1; 10 bases are a match to TRBD2. J gave up 4 bases and V 0 bases, and 9 bases lay outside the gene matches. CDR3 size: 18 residues. The germline CDR1 and CDR2 sequences are LGHNT and FRNRAP. The CDR3 DNA sequence: TGTGCTAGTGGTTTGGTGGGACAAGGACTAGCGGCATACAATGAGCAGTTCTTC. Amino acids: CASGLVGQGLAAYNEQFF.

This chain joins TRBV5-1 and TRBJ2-5; 8 nucleotides agree with TRBD2. The CDR3 has 16 residues. Germline V gene data show CDR1 as SGHRS and CDR2 as YFSETQ. V was clipped by 5 bases and J by 0 bases; unmatched bases: 9. In nucleotides, the CDR3 is TGCGCCAGCAGTGGGGCCCGGGGGGGAAACCAAGAGACCCAGTACTTC. Its protein product is CASSGARGGNQETQYF. The variable domain in full, completed from reference TRBV5-1 and TRBJ2-5, reads KAGVTQTPRYLIKTRGQQVTLSCSPISGHRSVSWYQQTPGQGLQFLFEYFSETQRNKGNFPGRFSGRQFSNSRSEMNVSTLELGDSALYLCASSGARGGNQETQYFGPGTRLLVL.

The CDR3 reads CATSRVEDRRSTEAFF. CDR3 bases: TGTGCCACCAGCAGAGTCGAGGACAGGCGCTCCACTGAAGCTTTCTTT. The chain combines TRBV15 with TRBJ1-1; 7 positions match TRBD1. J was trimmed by 4 bases and V by 1 base; bases with no gene match: 9. The CDR3 runs 16 residues. CDR1 and CDR2 (germline): LNHNV, YYDKDF (reference sequence). The variable domain in full, completed from reference TRBV15 and TRBJ1-1, reads DAMVIQNPRYQVTQFGKPVTLSCSQTLNHNVMYWYQQKSSQAPKLLFHYYDKDFNNEADTPDNFQSRRPNTSFCFLDIRSPGLGDTAMYLCATSRVEDRRSTEAFFGQGTRLTVV.

The V gene is TRBV3-1 (or the pseudogene TRBV3-2), the J gene TRBJ2-4, with D perhaps matching TRBD2 (6 bases). CDR1 and CDR2 from the germline V gene are LGHDT and YNNKEL (reference sequence). The V and J ends lost 1 base and 9 bases respectively, with 13 bases between them. The CDR3 runs 14 residues. CDR3 sequence: CASSQGGTWIIQYF. DNA of the CDR3: TGTGCCAGCAGCCAAGGCGGGACTTGGATCATTCAGTACTTC.

This chain connects TRBV30 to TRBJ1-1; D is uncertain. The CDR3 runs 16 residues. CDR1 and CDR2 from the germline V gene are GTSNPN and SVGIG (reference sequence). V was clipped by 0 bases and J by 4 bases, with 18 bases between them. Here the CDR3 DNA reads TGTGCCTGGAGTGTACTAGGCCGCCTCAGAGGCACTGAAGCTTTCTTT. This sequence encodes CAWSVLGRLRGTEAFF.

This clone came up once. V usage is TRBV3-1 (or the pseudogene TRBV3-2) and J usage is TRBJ2-7; the D gene is possibly TRBD1 (6 bases). The CDR3 sequence is 14 residues long. The V and J ends lost 2 bases and 2 bases respectively, with 10 bases between them. CDR1 is LGHDT, CDR2 YNNKEL, per germline (reference sequence). CDR3 region: CASSQSGAPYEQYF. The DNA for the CDR3 is TGTGCCAGCAGCCAATCAGGGGCACCCTACGAGCAGTACTTC.

The V gene is TRBV4-1, the J gene TRBJ2-7, with 9 bases aligning to TRBD1. This CDR3 spans 14 amino acids. Trimming cost V 4 bases and J 2 bases; bases outside gene matches: 3. The germline gives CDR1 MGHRA, CDR2 YSYEKL. The DNA for the CDR3 is TGCGCCAGCAGCCCCAGGGACAGGGCCTACGAGCAGTACTTC. Its translation: CASSPRDRAYEQYF.

The chain couples TRBV7-9 to TRBJ2-7; TRBD1 matches 8 bases. V was pared by 6 bases and J by 2 bases, with 9 bases of the junction left unmatched. The CDR3 covers 15 residues. Germline V gene lookup returns CDR1 SEHNR and CDR2 FQNEAQ (reference sequence). This chain's CDR3 is CASRPSGTGPYEQYF. The CDR3 DNA reads as TGTGCCAGCAGACCGTCCGGGACAGGTCCCTACGAGCAGTACTTC.

This clone has a handful of counts. The chain has TRBV5-6 and TRBJ1-1; 11 bases line up with TRBD1. The CDR3 is made up of 14 amino acids. V lost 0 bases and J lost 11; bases outside the gene matches: 6. Germline V gene data show CDR1 as SGHDT and CDR2 as YYEEEE. CDR3 bases: TGTGCCAGCAGCTTGGGGACAGGGGGCGCCGAGGCTTTCTTT. Translating gives CASSLGTGGAEAFF.

The V call is TRBV5-5, the J call TRBJ2-7; maybe TRBD1 (5 bases). V lost 2 bases to trimming and J lost 2 bases, with 14 bases between them. Germline loops: CDR1 SGHKS, CDR2 YYEKEE (reference sequence). The CDR3 has 15 amino acids. CDR3 nucleotide sequence: TGTGCCAGCAGCTTAGGTCCGGACATAACCTACGAGCAGTACTTC. It codes for CASSLGPDITYEQYF.

The CDR3 DNA is TGTGCCAGCACCGAAGGGGCCTCGCTGAACACTGAAGCTTTCTTT. Translating gives CASTEGASLNTEAFF. The J gene is TRBJ1-1, the V gene TRBV6-5; D may be TRBD1 (5 bases). V dropped 7 bases and J dropped 0 bases, with 15 bases sitting between them. Per germline, CDR1 MNHEY and CDR2 SVGAGI. CDR3 size: 15 residues.

This chain uses TRBV2 with TRBJ1-6; 12 nucleotides match TRBD1. The CDR3 length is 16 residues. From germline, CDR1 is SNHLY and CDR2 FYNNEI. V lost 5 bases to trimming and J lost 6 bases; unmatched junction nucleotides: 5. This CDR3 is CASSTGQGAGNSPLHF. CDR3 nucleotide sequence: TGTGCCAGCAGTACGGGACAGGGGGCGGGTAATTCACCCCTCCACTTT.

This chain connects TRBV7-9 to TRBJ1-3, with D uncertain. Trimming cost V 1 base and J 16 bases, with 14 bases left between them. The CDR3 consists of 12 residues. Germline V gives CDR1 SEHNR, CDR2 FQNEAQ (reference sequence). CDR3 region: CASSLDNRFLYF. The CDR3 DNA follows: TGTGCCAGCAGCTTAGATAACCGGTTTCTGTATTTT.

The V call is TRBV5-7, the J call TRBJ2-2; D may be TRBD1 (6 bases). TRBV5-7 is an ORF for which the function is uncertain. The CDR3 totals 16 residues. Trimming cost V 1 base and J 4 bases, with 14 bases left between them. CDR3 sequence: CASSLSDSKGTGELFF. CDR3 in DNA: TGTGCCAGCAGCTTGTCGGACAGTAAAGGCACCGGGGAGCTGTTTTTT.

The chain links TRBV19 to TRBJ1-5; no firm D call. The CDR3 is 14 amino acids. Germline CDR1 LNHDA, CDR2 SQIVND (reference sequence). The germline V and J ends were trimmed by 5 bases and 3 bases, with 11 bases remaining between them. The CDR3 is CASSRDTNNQPQHF. The DNA for the CDR3 is TGTGCCAGTAGTCGTGACACGAACAATCAGCCCCAGCATTTT. The whole variable domain, filled in from reference TRBV19 and TRBJ1-5, reads DGGITQSPKYLFRKEGQNVTLSCEQNLNHDAMYWYRQDPGQGLRLIYYSQIVNDFQKGDIAEGYSVSREKKESFPLTVTSAQKNPTAFYLCASSRDTNNQPQHFGDGTRLSIL.